These T cell receptor beta chains were read from a single sample in a study of T cells after yellow fever vaccination. TCRdb re-derived calls from the 5' RACE reads in MiXCR, one entry per CDR3 protein. Of about 330,000 distinct CDR3 sequences detected, over 4% appear once; the ten largest clones hold approximately 23%. The input for sequencing was PBMCs, taken 5 days after the yellow fever booster vaccination. All receptors derive from a man aged 18 to 35 who received the YFV17D yellow fever vaccine. The CDR3 runs from the conserved cysteine through the conserved F or W. A D gene is named only where the DNA matches it firmly. Rows may omit the clone size; those that give it use once, few, many or a size class.

D: -
V: TRBV9
size: many
J: TRBJ1-2
length: 15
CDR3: CASSMGIGTNYGYTF
DNA: TGTGCCAGCAGCATGGGGATTGGGACTAACTATGGCTACACCTTC

D: -
V: TRBV6-5
size: few
J: TRBJ1-1
length: 12
CDR3: CASMSLGTEAFF
DNA: TGTGCCAGCATGAGCTTAGGCACTGAAGCTTTCTTT

D: -
V: TRBV5-6
size: many
J: TRBJ1-6
length: 16
CDR3: CASSPDGGTYNSPLHF
DNA: TGTGCCAGCAGCCCGGACGGGGGCACCTATAATTCACCCCTCCACTTT

D: TRBD2
V: TRBV11-2
size: -
J: TRBJ2-5
length: 14
CDR3: CASSLRAGWGTQYF
DNA: TGTGCCAGCAGCTTACGAGCGGGGTGGGGGACCCAGTACTTC

D: -
V: TRBV20-1
size: -
J: TRBJ1-4
length: 16
CDR3: CSARDGGQPTNEKLFF
DNA: TGCAGTGCTAGAGATGGGGGGCAACCAACTAATGAAAAACTGTTTTTT

D: TRBD1
V: TRBV5-1
size: -
J: TRBJ2-2
length: 14
CDR3: CASSETGDSGELFF
DNA: TGCGCCAGCAGCGAGACAGGGGACAGCGGGGAGCTGTTTTTT

D: -
V: TRBV7-9
size: few
J: TRBJ2-1
length: 15
CDR3: CASSADPWAYNEQFF
DNA: TGTGCCAGCAGCGCGGACCCCTGGGCCTACAATGAGCAGTTCTTC

D: TRBD1
V: TRBV5-6
size: many
J: TRBJ1-2
length: 14
CDR3: CASSLTDRAAGYTF
DNA: TGTGCCAGCAGCTTAACCGACAGGGCTGCGGGCTACACCTTC

D: -
V: TRBV3-1
size: few
J: TRBJ2-7
length: 11
CDR3: CASSQLSEQYF
DNA: TGTGCCAGCAGCCAACTTAGCGAGCAGTACTTC

D: -
V: TRBV15
size: -
J: TRBJ2-5
length: 13
CDR3: CATSREGEETQYF
DNA: TGTGCCACCAGCAGAGAGGGGGAAGAGACCCAGTACTTC

D: -
V: TRBV13
size: -
J: TRBJ2-1
length: 12
CDR3: CASSSMVNEQFF
DNA: TGTGCCAGCAGCTCCATGGTCAATGAGCAGTTCTTC

D: -
V: TRBV5-6
size: -
J: TRBJ2-5
length: 15
CDR3: CASTGRPGVQETQYF
DNA: TGTGCCAGCACCGGGCGGCCGGGGGTACAAGAGACCCAGTACTTC

D: -
V: TRBV29-1
size: few
J: TRBJ2-3
length: 13
CDR3: CSVEVEVAFTQYF
DNA: TGCAGCGTTGAAGTGGAGGTGGCTTTTACGCAGTATTTT

D: TRBD1
V: TRBV18
size: few
J: TRBJ2-7
length: 16
CDR3: CASSPLTGTGLSEQYF
DNA: TGTGCCAGCTCACCCCTTACCGGGACAGGGTTATCCGAGCAGTACTTC

D: TRBD1
V: TRBV6-5
size: -
J: TRBJ1-6
length: 16
CDR3: CASSSPRTGYNSPLHF
DNA: TGTGCCAGCAGTTCCCCCCGGACAGGTTATAATTCACCCCTCCACTTT

D: TRBD1
V: TRBV6-6
size: few
J: TRBJ2-7
length: 14
CDR3: CASSSGGGRYEQYF
DNA: TGTGCCAGCAGTTCAGGGGGCGGACGTTACGAGCAGTACTTC

D: TRBD1
V: TRBV7-9
size: -
J: TRBJ1-6
length: 15
CDR3: CASSLLLGQGFPLHF
DNA: TGTGCCAGCAGCTTACTTCTGGGACAGGGGTTTCCCCTCCACTTT

D: -
V: TRBV28
size: -
J: TRBJ2-6
length: 13
CDR3: CASDGSGANVLTF
DNA: TGTGCCTCGGACGGCTCTGGGGCCAACGTCCTGACTTTC

D: -
V: TRBV7-7
size: few
J: TRBJ2-3
length: 12
CDR3: CASSDDGNTQYF
DNA: TGTGCTAGCAGCGATGACGGAAATACGCAGTATTTT

D: TRBD1
V: TRBV5-6
size: few
J: TRBJ1-2
length: 15
CDR3: CASSAGQGLAYGYTF
DNA: TGTGCCAGCAGCGCCGGACAGGGCTTGGCCTATGGCTACACCTTC

D: TRBD1
V: TRBV5-4
size: many
J: TRBJ1-4
length: 14
CDR3: CASSRQGATEKLFF
DNA: TGTGCCAGCAGCAGACAGGGGGCGACTGAAAAACTGTTTTTT

D: -
V: TRBV7-3
size: few
J: TRBJ1-2
length: 14
CDR3: CASSLTGPGEGYTF
DNA: TGTGCCAGCAGCTTAACGGGGCCAGGGGAAGGCTACACCTTC

D: TRBD1
V: TRBV14
size: few
J: TRBJ2-2
length: 17
CDR3: CASSLRSGTVNTGELFF
DNA: TGTGCCAGCAGCTTGAGGTCGGGGACAGTAAACACCGGGGAGCTGTTTTTT

D: -
V: TRBV3-1
size: many
J: TRBJ2-3
length: 15
CDR3: CASSQASGSTDTQYF
DNA: TGTGCCAGCAGCCAAGCCAGCGGTAGCACAGATACGCAGTATTTT

D: -
V: TRBV7-9
size: few
J: TRBJ1-4
length: 15
CDR3: CASSPPDRTNEKLFF
DNA: TGTGCCAGCAGCCCCCCGGACAGAACTAATGAAAAACTGTTTTTT

D: -
V: TRBV11-2
size: few
J: TRBJ1-2
length: 15
CDR3: CASSSYRQVALGYTF
DNA: TGTGCCAGCAGCTCCTACCGACAGGTAGCTTTGGGCTACACCTTC

D: -
V: TRBV6-5
size: -
J: TRBJ1-4
length: 14
CDR3: CASSYSDSYEKLFF
DNA: TGTGCCAGCAGTTACTCGGACAGTTATGAAAAACTGTTTTTT

D: TRBD1
V: TRBV7-8
size: few
J: TRBJ1-5
length: 18
CDR3: CASSLVGTGGGGNQPQHF
DNA: TGTGCCAGCAGCTTAGTCGGGACAGGGGGTGGTGGCAATCAGCCCCAGCATTTT

D: -
V: TRBV6-2/TRBV6-3
size: few
J: TRBJ2-2
length: 17
CDR3: CASSPHQDSTNTGELFF
DNA: TGTGCCAGCAGTCCCCATCAGGACAGCACGAACACCGGGGAGCTGTTTTTT

D: -
V: TRBV7-2
size: few
J: TRBJ1-1
length: 17
CDR3: CASSEYPPSSPASEAFF
DNA: TGTGCCAGCAGCGAGTACCCCCCCTCCAGCCCTGCTAGTGAAGCTTTCTTT

D: TRBD2
V: TRBV7-2
size: few
J: TRBJ2-5
length: 13
CDR3: CASRSGGGETQYF
DNA: TGTGCCAGCAGGAGCGGGGGCGGGGAGACCCAGTACTTC